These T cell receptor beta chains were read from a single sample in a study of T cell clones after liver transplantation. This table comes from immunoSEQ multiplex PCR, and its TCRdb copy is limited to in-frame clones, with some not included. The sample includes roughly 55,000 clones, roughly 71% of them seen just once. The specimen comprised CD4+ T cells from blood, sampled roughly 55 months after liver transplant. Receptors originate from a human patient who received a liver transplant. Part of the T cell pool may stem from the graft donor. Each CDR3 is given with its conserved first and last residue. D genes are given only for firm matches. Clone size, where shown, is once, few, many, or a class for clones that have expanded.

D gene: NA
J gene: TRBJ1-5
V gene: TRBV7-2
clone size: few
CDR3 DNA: TGTGCCAGCAGCTTAGACAGGGATCAGCCCCAGCATTTT
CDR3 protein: CASSLDRDQPQHF

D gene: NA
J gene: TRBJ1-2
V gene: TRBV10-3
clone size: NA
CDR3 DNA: TGTGCCATCAGTGAGTCGAAAGTGGCAGGGGTAGGAGGCTACACCTTC
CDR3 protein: CAISESKVAGVGGYTF

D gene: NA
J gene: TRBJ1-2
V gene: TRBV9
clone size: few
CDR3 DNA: TGTGCCAGCAGCGTAGGACAGGCTAACTATGGCTACACCTTC
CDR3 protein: CASSVGQANYGYTF

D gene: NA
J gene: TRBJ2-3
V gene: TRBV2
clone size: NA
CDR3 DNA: TGTGCCAGCAGTGTTTGGACCGGGGTTGATACGCAGTATTTT
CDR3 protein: CASSVWTGVDTQYF

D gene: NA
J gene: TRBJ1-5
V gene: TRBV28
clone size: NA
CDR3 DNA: TGTGCCAGCAGTTTTCCCACGGGCCTCAATAGCAATCAGCCCCAGCATTTT
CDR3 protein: CASSFPTGLNSNQPQHF

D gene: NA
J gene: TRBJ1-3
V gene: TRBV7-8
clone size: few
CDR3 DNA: TGTGCCAGCAGCCGTGGGGTTGCGGGAGGAAACACCATATATTTT
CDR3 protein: CASSRGVAGGNTIYF

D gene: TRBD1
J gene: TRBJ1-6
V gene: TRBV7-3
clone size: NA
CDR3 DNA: TGTGCCAGCAGCGGACAGGGCCTGGGTTCACCCCTCCACTTT
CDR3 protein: CASSGQGLGSPLHF

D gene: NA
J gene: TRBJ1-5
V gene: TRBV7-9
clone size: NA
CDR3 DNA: TGTGCCAGCAGCCCTGGCGGCGATGGACAATATCAGCCCCAGCATTTT
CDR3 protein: CASSPGGDGQYQPQHF

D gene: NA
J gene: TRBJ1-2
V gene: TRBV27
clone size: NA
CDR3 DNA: TGTGCCAGCAGCCAGGGTCGGGACTATGGCTACACCTTC
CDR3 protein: CASSQGRDYGYTF

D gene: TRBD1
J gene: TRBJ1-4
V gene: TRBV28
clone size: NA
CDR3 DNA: TGTGCCAGCAGTTCAGCAGGGGGACCCAATGAAAAACTGTTTTTT
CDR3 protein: CASSSAGGPNEKLFF

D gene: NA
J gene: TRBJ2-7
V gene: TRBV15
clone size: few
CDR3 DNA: TGTGCCACCAGCGGAATGGGTTTATTGCTCAACGAGCAGTACTTC
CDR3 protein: CATSGMGLLLNEQYF

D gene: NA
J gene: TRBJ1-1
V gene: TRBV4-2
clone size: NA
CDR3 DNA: TGTGCCAGCAGCCAGGGGGCCGACACTGAAGCTTTCTTT
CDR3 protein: CASSQGADTEAFF

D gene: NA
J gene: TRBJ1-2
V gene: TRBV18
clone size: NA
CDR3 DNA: TGTGCCAGCTCACCACCAGCCAGGAAGCACTATGGCTACACCTTC
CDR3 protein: CASSPPARKHYGYTF

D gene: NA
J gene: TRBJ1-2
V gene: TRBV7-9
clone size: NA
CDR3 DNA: TGTGCCAGCAGCTTAGCTACCGGGCCGCCAGCCTCCTGGGGCTACACCTTC
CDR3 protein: CASSLATGPPASWGYTF

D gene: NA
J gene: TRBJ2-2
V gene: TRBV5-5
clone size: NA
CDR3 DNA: TGTGCCAGCAGCTTGGTGGGTCCCGGGGAGCTGTTTTTT
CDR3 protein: CASSLVGPGELFF

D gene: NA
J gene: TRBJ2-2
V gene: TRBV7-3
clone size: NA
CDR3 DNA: TGTGCCAGCAGCTTAACGAACACCGGGGAGCTGTTTTTT
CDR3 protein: CASSLTNTGELFF

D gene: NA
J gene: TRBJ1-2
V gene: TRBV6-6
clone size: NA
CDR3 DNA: TGTGCCAGCAGTTACTCGACAAATCGGCTCTATGGCTACACCTTC
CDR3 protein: CASSYSTNRLYGYTF

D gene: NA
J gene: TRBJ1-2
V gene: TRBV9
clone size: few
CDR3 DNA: TGTGCCAGCAGCTCACGGGCGAGGGGGACTAACTATGGCTACACCTTC
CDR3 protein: CASSSRARGTNYGYTF

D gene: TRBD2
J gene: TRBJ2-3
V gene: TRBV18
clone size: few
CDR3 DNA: TGTGCCAGCTCACAGACTAGCGGATCTGGCACAGATACGCAGTATTTT
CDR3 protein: CASSQTSGSGTDTQYF